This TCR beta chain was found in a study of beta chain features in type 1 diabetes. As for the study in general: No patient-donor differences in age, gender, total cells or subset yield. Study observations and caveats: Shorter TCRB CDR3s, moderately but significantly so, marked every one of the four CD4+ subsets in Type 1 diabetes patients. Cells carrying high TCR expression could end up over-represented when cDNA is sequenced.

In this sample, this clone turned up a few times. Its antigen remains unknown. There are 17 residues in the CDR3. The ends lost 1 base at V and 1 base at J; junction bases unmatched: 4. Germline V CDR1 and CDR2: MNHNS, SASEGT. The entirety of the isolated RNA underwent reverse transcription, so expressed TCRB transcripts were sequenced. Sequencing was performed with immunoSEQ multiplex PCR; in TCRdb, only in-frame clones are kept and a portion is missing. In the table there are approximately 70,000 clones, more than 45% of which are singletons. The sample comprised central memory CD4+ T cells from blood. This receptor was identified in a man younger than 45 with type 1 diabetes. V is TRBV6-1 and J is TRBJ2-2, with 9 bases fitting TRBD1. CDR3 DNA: TGTGCCAGCAGTGAAGTGGTGGGACAGGGGAACACCGGGGAGCTGTTTTTT. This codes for CASSEVVGQGNTGELFF.